This entry lists 26 T cell receptor beta chains sequenced from one sample in a study of cytomegalovirus exposure and HLA in healthy donors. Use of 60 Vbeta and 13 Jbeta primers characterized the PCR. Assay used: immunoSEQ multiplex PCR; TCRdb lists only in-frame clones, some missing. The table lists approximately 67,000 clones, 68% of them singletons. The sample comprised PBMCs. The receptors were sampled from a young woman in good health and CMV-seronegative.

The gene calls are TRBV4-3 and TRBJ2-1; 10 bases match TRBD2. V shed 0 bases and J 5 bases; nucleotides not matched to a gene: 4. CDR3 length: 16 residues. The germline V gene has CDR1 LGHNA and CDR2 YSLEER. This CDR3 is CASSQDRAGGNNEQFF. The DNA for the CDR3 is TGCGCCAGCAGCCAAGATCGAGCGGGGGGGAACAATGAGCAGTTCTTC.

The CDR3 protein is CASSETSGGRDEQFF. The CDR3 DNA reads as TGTGCCAGTAGTGAAACTAGCGGGGGGCGTGATGAGCAGTTCTTC. This chain joins TRBV19 and TRBJ2-1; 12 nucleotides agree with TRBD2. Germline V gives CDR1 LNHDA, CDR2 SQIVND (reference sequence). Trimming cost V 5 bases and J 8 bases; bases outside gene matches: 7. The CDR3 has 15 amino acids.

The rearrangement joins TRBV6-6 to TRBJ2-3, with a weak D call TRBD2 (6 bases). The germline V and J ends were trimmed by 5 bases and 5 bases, with 14 bases remaining between them. Germline loops: CDR1 MNHNY, CDR2 SVGAGI (reference sequence). The CDR3 totals 14 residues. This CDR3 is CASSMGRRGDTQYF. In DNA, the CDR3 is TGTGCCAGCAGTATGGGTAGGAGGGGAGATACGCAGTATTTT.

V gene TRBV9 combines with J gene TRBJ1-2, with D tentatively TRBD1 (6 bases). The CDR3 covers 13 residues. CDR1 and CDR2 (germline): SGDLS, YYNGEE. Trimming shortened V by 3 bases and J by 2 bases, and 8 bases separated the two germline ends. In DNA, the CDR3 is TGTGCCAGCAGCGGAACAGGGAACTATGGCTACACCTTC. Encoded protein: CASSGTGNYGYTF.

This clone turned up a few times. V is TRBV6-1 and J is TRBJ1-5; a weak D match, TRBD1 (6 bases). The CDR3 length is 14 residues. The V end was cut by 7 bases, the J end by 4 bases, with 14 bases between. Germline assignment: CDR1 MNHNS and CDR2 SASEGT. CDR3 in DNA: TGTGCCAGCAAGGGGGGGGTCTGGAATCAGCCCCAGCATTTT. Amino acids: CASKGGVWNQPQHF.

The chain couples TRBV5-1 to TRBJ2-3; 8 bases line up with TRBD1. The V segment lost 1 base and the J segment 1 base; nucleotides outside the gene matches: 8. There are 17 residues in the CDR3. The V gene's germline CDR1 is SGHRS and CDR2 YFSETQ. CDR3 nucleotides: TGCGCCAGCAGCTTGTCACAGGGGGTGGGTGGCACAGATACGCAGTATTTT. Its protein is CASSLSQGVGGTDTQYF.

The chain couples TRBV9 to TRBJ2-3, with D possibly being TRBD1 (5 bases). V was shortened by 0 bases and J by 3 bases, with 11 bases between the two germline ends. The germline V gene encodes CDR1 SGDLS and CDR2 YYNGEE. The CDR3 totals 15 residues. The chain's CDR3 is CASSVDPRTTDTQYF. In DNA, the CDR3 is TGTGCCAGCAGCGTAGATCCCAGGACAACAGATACGCAGTATTTT.

V and J are TRBV19 and TRBJ1-4, with D uncertain. CDR3 length equals 10 residues. Germline CDR1 reads LNHDA; CDR2 reads SQIVND (reference sequence). Trimming pared 5 bases from V and 7 bases from J, leaving 2 bases between. In DNA, the CDR3 is TGTGCCAGTAGTCTTGAAAAACTGTTTTTT. Amino acid sequence: CASSLEKLFF.

The V call is TRBV6-4, the J call TRBJ2-7; TRBD2 matches at 13 bases. V dropped 6 bases and J dropped 2; count of bases not matched to a gene: 7. The CDR3 consists of 16 residues. CDR1 is MRHNA, CDR2 SNTAGT, per germline. The CDR3 DNA sequence: TGTGCCAGCAGGCCCGGACTAGCGGGGGCCCCCTACGAGCAGTACTTC. Translating it yields CASRPGLAGAPYEQYF.

In its sample, this clone was seen a few times. CDR3 in amino acids: CASSATGGMNTEAFF. DNA of the CDR3: TGCGCCAGCAGCGCGACAGGGGGCATGAACACTGAAGCTTTCTTT. This sequence joins TRBV5-1 and TRBJ1-1, with 10 positions matching TRBD1. The CDR3 loop spans 15 amino acids. V shed 4 bases and J 0 bases; nucleotides not matched to a gene: 3. Germline CDR1 reads SGHRS; CDR2 reads YFSETQ.

The V call is TRBV28, the J call TRBJ2-3, with D perhaps TRBD1 (6 bases). Germline lookup yields CDR1 MDHEN and CDR2 SYDVKM. V lost 6 bases and J lost 0, with 13 bases in between. This CDR3 has 15 residues. CDR3 nucleotide sequence: TGTGCCAGCAGCCTTGGGGACATTAGCACAGATACGCAGTATTTT. Its protein is CASSLGDISTDTQYF.

This clone came up a few times. The chain has TRBV2 and TRBJ2-3; D unclear. Germline loops: CDR1 SNHLY, CDR2 FYNNEI. With 11 bases removed from V and 4 bases from J, the gap between germline ends came to 16 bases. The CDR3 sequence is 13 residues long. The CDR3 DNA reads TGTGCCGGGTCAACGAACCAGGCAGATACGCAGTATTTT. Its protein is CAGSTNQADTQYF.

The chain is built from TRBV5-4 and TRBJ1-4; possible D gene TRBD1, 6 bases. From germline, CDR1 is SGHNT and CDR2 YYREEE (reference sequence). V was cut by 6 bases and J by 7 bases, with 28 bases left in between. The CDR3 has 18 residues. The CDR3 DNA sequence: TGTGCCAGCACCTATCGACTCCCGGGGGGCTGGGGGAGTGAAAAACTGTTTTTT. As protein: CASTYRLPGGWGSEKLFF.

The chain carries TRBV7-9 and TRBJ1-1; D gene ambiguous. This CDR3 comprises 14 residues. V lost 3 bases to trimming and J lost 4 bases, with 12 bases between them. CDR1 SEHNR and CDR2 FQNEAQ come from the germline V gene (reference sequence). The CDR3 is CASSFGGLATEAFF. The CDR3 DNA reads as TGTGCCAGCAGCTTTGGAGGGTTGGCCACTGAAGCTTTCTTT.

This chain connects TRBV5-8 to TRBJ2-3, with D perhaps matching TRBD1 (6 bases). The CDR3 runs to 16 residues. Trimming stripped 4 bases from V and 0 bases from J, with 15 bases between. CDR1 and CDR2 from the germline V gene are SGHTS and YDEGEE. In DNA, the CDR3 is TGTGCCAGCAGCCAGGGACAAATTTTTAGCACAGATACGCAGTATTTT. This gives the protein CASSQGQIFSTDTQYF.

The rearrangement links TRBV2 to TRBJ2-7; D remains unclear. V lost 4 bases and J 2 bases, leaving 6 bases between the germline ends. The CDR3 totals 12 residues. Germline assignment: CDR1 SNHLY and CDR2 FYNNEI. CDR3 residues: CASSVTTYEQYF. In DNA, the CDR3 is TGTGCCAGCAGTGTAACTACCTACGAGCAGTACTTC.

This clone was seen only a few times. The chain has TRBV6-5 and TRBJ1-1; 8 bases fit TRBD1. Germline CDR1 is MNHEY and CDR2 is SVGAGI. The CDR3 spans 14 residues. The junction had 9 bases not matched to a gene; V was cut back by 7 bases and J by 5 bases. In DNA form, the CDR3 reads TGTGCCAGCATCTTAGGACAGGGAAGTACTGAAGCTTTCTTT. Translation: CASILGQGSTEAFF.

V and J are TRBV28 and TRBJ1-5, with a tentative D call TRBD1 (5 bases). Trimming cost V 5 bases and J 7 bases, with 18 bases left between them. CDR3 length: 15 residues. From germline, CDR1 is MDHEN and CDR2 SYDVKM. The chain's CDR3 is CASSLRRGERQPQHF. As DNA, the CDR3 is TGTGCCAGCAGTCTCCGTCGGGGGGAGAGGCAGCCCCAGCATTTT.

The rearrangement joins TRBV7-8 to TRBJ1-5; weak D call: TRBD1 (6 bases). Trimming took off 1 base at V and 2 bases at J, with 12 bases between the two ends. Germline V lookup: CDR1 SGHVS, CDR2 FQNEAQ. The CDR3 has 16 amino acids. CDR3 coding DNA: TGTGCCAGCAGCTTAGGATCAGGGGTGGGCAATCAGCCCCAGCATTTT. Translated: CASSLGSGVGNQPQHF.

This clone was observed a single time. V gene TRBV4-3 combines with J gene TRBJ2-3; D might be TRBD2 (5 bases). The V gene lost 4 bases and the J gene lost 6 bases, with 20 bases spanning the gap. Germline lookup yields CDR1 LGHNA and CDR2 YSLEER. The CDR3 loop spans 16 amino acids. CDR3 sequence reads: CASSPDSRYSSDTQYF. The CDR3 coding sequence is TGCGCCAGCAGCCCGGACTCAAGATACTCATCGGATACGCAGTATTTT.

This sequence joins TRBV30 and TRBJ2-5; 9 nucleotides line up with TRBD2. Losses at the gene ends were 2 bases for V and 5 bases for J; bases not matched to a gene: 12. The CDR3 loop spans 16 amino acids. The V gene's germline CDR1 is GTSNPN and CDR2 SVGIG (reference sequence). CDR3 in amino acids: CAWSQIASGVWETQYF. Here the CDR3 DNA reads TGTGCCTGGAGTCAAATCGCTAGCGGGGTATGGGAGACCCAGTACTTC. Variable domain in full (rest from reference TRBV30 and TRBJ2-5): SQTIHQWPATLVQPVGSPLSLECTVEGTSNPNLYWYRQAAGRGLQLLFYSVGIGQISSEVPQNLSASRPQDRQFILSSKKLLLSDSGFYLCAWSQIASGVWETQYFGPGTRLLVL.

The chain couples TRBV4-1 to TRBJ2-3, with 7 bases that match TRBD2. CDR3 length: 17 amino acids. The germline gives CDR1 MGHRA, CDR2 YSYEKL. Trimming at V came to 1 base and at J to 2 bases, leaving 9 bases not matched to a gene. CDR3 in DNA: TGCGCCAGCAGCCAAGGGGTGGGAGCGGGGTCCACAGATACGCAGTATTTT. Translating gives CASSQGVGAGSTDTQYF.

This chain uses TRBV9 with TRBJ1-4; no clear D gene. The V end was cut by 5 bases, the J end by 4 bases, with 12 bases between. Germline V lookup: CDR1 SGDLS, CDR2 YYNGEE. The CDR3 is 14 amino acids. This chain's CDR3 is CASSPHTFNEKLFF. The CDR3 DNA reads as TGTGCCAGCAGTCCACATACATTTAATGAAAAACTGTTTTTT.

The chain employs TRBV4-1 and TRBJ1-2; D possibly corresponds to TRBD1 (6 bases). The germline V and J ends were trimmed by 1 base and 1 base, with 16 bases remaining between them. CDR1 is MGHRA and CDR2 is YSYEKL in the germline V gene. The CDR3 consists of 17 residues. The CDR3 DNA follows: TGCGCCAGCAGCCAAGTATTAGAACAGGGCCTTAACTATGGCTACACCTTC. It is translated as CASSQVLEQGLNYGYTF.

This clone was recorded at least ten times. The V gene is TRBV7-9, the J gene TRBJ2-7, with a weak D call TRBD2 (5 bases). The CDR3 covers 13 residues. Deletions cut 2 bases from V and 7 bases from J, with 12 bases between. In germline, CDR1 is SEHNR, CDR2 FQNEAQ (reference sequence). The DNA of the CDR3 is TGTGCCAGCAGCTTACTTTTGGAGGAGGAGCAGTACTTC. It is translated as CASSLLLEEEQYF.

The gene calls are TRBV27 and TRBJ1-5; 8 bases fit TRBD1. V was clipped by 6 bases and J by 4 bases; unmatched bases: 5. The germline V gene encodes CDR1 MNHEY and CDR2 SMNVEV (reference sequence). The CDR3 length is 14 residues. The CDR3 nucleotides are TGTGCCAGCAGACATACAGGGGGGAATCAGCCCCAGCATTTT. Protein product: CASRHTGGNQPQHF.